These 26 T cell receptor beta chains were sequenced from one sample in a study of molecular identifiers for immune sequencing clone quantification. TCRdb reanalysed the PCR reads using MiXCR and keeps one entry per CDR3 protein. The sample lists around 460,000 distinct CDR3 sequences; approximately 25% were seen once. The sample taken for sequencing was naive CD8+ T cells from blood, with Jurkat cell RNA spiked in. Subset: FACS-sorted CD8+CD4-CCR7+CD45RA+ naive T cells. The source is a human donor in good health. Some libraries in this study had Jurkat cell RNA spiked in.

As to this clonotype: A much larger clone is a single base away; this may be a read error. The chain has TRBV6-2 or TRBV6-3 and TRBJ1-5; 10 bases are shared with TRBD1. Germline V gives CDR1 MNHEY, CDR2 SVGEGT. The CDR3 contains 19 residues. The CDR3 region has the DNA TGTGCCGGCAGCAAGACCCTGCGGACAGGGGGTAGAAGCAATCAGCCCCAGCATTTT. Translated: CAGSKTLRTGGRSNQPQHF.

The gene calls are TRBV10-3 and TRBJ1-1; 8 bases line up with TRBD1. V dropped 6 bases and J dropped 3; count of bases not matched to a gene: 3. CDR3 length equals 13 residues. Germline V CDR1 and CDR2: ENHRY, SYGVKD. The CDR3 spells CAIRATGDTEAFF. Written as DNA, the CDR3 is TGTGCCATCAGAGCGACAGGGGACACTGAAGCTTTCTTT.

This clonotype was counted many times. J is TRBJ2-3 and V is TRBV6-6, with D maybe TRBD2 (6 bases). Germline V gene lookup returns CDR1 MNHNY and CDR2 SVGAGI (reference sequence). This CDR3 is built from 12 residues. V was cut by 8 bases and J by 3 bases, with 9 bases left in between. CDR3: CASLEGTDTQYF. The CDR3 DNA is TGTGCCAGCTTGGAGGGGACAGATACGCAGTATTTT.

In the case of this clonotype: This may arise from a read error, as a much more abundant clone is one base away. The J gene is TRBJ2-7, the V gene TRBV5-1; possibly TRBD2 for D (5 bases). CDR3 length: 14 residues. V shed 2 bases and J shed 5 bases, with 14 bases lying between them. Germline loops: CDR1 SGHRS, CDR2 YFSETQ. CDR3 DNA sequence: TGCGCCAGCAGCTTCGGCGCAGGTAGCGACGAGCAGTACTTC. It specifies CASSFGAGSDEQYF.

To note about this clonotype: A read error may be the cause here, since a much bigger clone is one base away. J is TRBJ2-5 and V is TRBV20-1, with 9 bases aligning to TRBD1. This CDR3 is built from 15 residues. Germline CDR1 reads DFQATT; CDR2 reads SNEGSKA (reference sequence). CDR3 in DNA: TGCAGTGTCCAACAACTGGGACAGGGACAAGACACCCAGTACTTC. Translating it yields CSVQQLGQGQDTQYF.

This clonotype was found a few times. The rearrangement joins TRBV7-3 to TRBJ2-7; 8 nucleotides match TRBD1. Germline assignment: CDR1 SGHTA and CDR2 FQGTGA. There are 15 residues in the CDR3. With V trimmed by 1 base and J by 2 bases, 4 bases remained unmatched. The chain's CDR3 is CASSLKTGAAYEQYF. The CDR3 DNA follows: TGTGCCAGCAGCTTAAAGACAGGGGCGGCCTACGAGCAGTACTTC.

In its sample, this clonotype was seen many times. The chain joins TRBV4-1 to TRBJ2-2; tentatively, D is TRBD1 (6 bases). The CDR3 is 14 residues long. The germline gives CDR1 MGHRA, CDR2 YSYEKL. V was pared by 6 bases and J by 1 base, with 9 bases between. CDR3 DNA: TGCGCCAGCAGACCACAGGGGAACACCGGGGAGCTGTTTTTT. Protein sequence: CASRPQGNTGELFF.

This clonotype was recorded many times. This sequence joins TRBV7-9 and TRBJ1-1; TRBD1 agrees at 7 bases. CDR3 length equals 14 residues. V lost 6 bases to trimming and J lost 7 bases; unmatched junction nucleotides: 11. Per the germline V gene, CDR1 is SEHNR and CDR2 is FQNEAQ (reference sequence). The CDR3 nucleotides read TGTGCCAGCAGTTTGCAGGGGGATTTGAATGAAGCTTTCTTT. Translated, it gives CASSLQGDLNEAFF.

With respect to this clonotype: A clone one base away is much larger, so this may be a read error. This rearrangement joins TRBV2 to TRBJ1-1; possibly TRBD1 for D (5 bases). Looked up from germline, CDR1 is SNHLY and CDR2 is FYNNEI. The CDR3 is made up of 14 amino acids. The DNA of the CDR3 is TGTGCCAGCAGGGGCCTGGGGGTATGGACTGAAGCTCTCTTT. Encoded protein: CASRGLGVWTEALF.

A word on this clonotype: The junction and the germline gene differ at one end; a read error may be behind it. The chain is built from TRBV5-4 and TRBJ2-2; no definite D call. The germline V gene has CDR1 SGHNT and CDR2 YYREEE (reference sequence). The CDR3 extends over 14 amino acids. The CDR3 loop reads CACSDSYTGSELFF. CDR3 in DNA: TGTGCCTGCAGCGACTCCTACACCGGCTCGGAGCTGTTTTTT.

The rearrangement links TRBV6-2 or TRBV6-3 to TRBJ2-5; possibly TRBD1 for D (6 bases). Germline V gene sequence: CDR1 MNHEY, CDR2 SVGEGT. The V gene lost 10 bases and the J gene lost 7 bases, with 16 bases spanning the gap. The CDR3 contains 12 residues. CDR3 region: CAIRPQTGTQYF. The CDR3 DNA follows: TGTGCCATCAGACCCCAGACAGGGACCCAGTACTTC.

J is TRBJ2-7 and V is TRBV6-1; possibly TRBD2 for D (6 bases). Germline CDR1 and CDR2: MNHNS and SASEGT. The length of the CDR3 is 18 residues. V lost 4 bases to trimming and J lost 1 base, with 23 bases between them. The CDR3 protein is CASSVYLGRTGSSYEQYF. In nucleotides, the CDR3 is TGTGCCAGCAGTGTTTACTTGGGACGTACCGGGAGTTCCTACGAGCAGTACTTC.

This clonotype was recorded at least ten times. The CDR3 nucleotides are TGTGCCAGCAGCTTGGGGGGAGGGGGGTATGAGCAGTTCTTC. This gives the protein CASSLGGGGYEQFF. The chain links TRBV5-4 to TRBJ2-1, with a weak D call TRBD2 (7 bases). The CDR3 is made up of 14 amino acids. The V gene's germline CDR1 is SGHNT and CDR2 YYREEE (reference sequence). Deletions cut 0 bases from V and 8 bases from J, with 12 bases between.

In the case of this clonotype: Sequence at one end of the junction differs from germline and may be a read error. The CDR3 sequence is CSTSAPPAPNYGYTF. In DNA form, the CDR3 reads TGTTCCACCAGCGCCCCCCCGGCCCCTAACTATGGCTACACCTTC. The rearrangement links TRBV15 to TRBJ1-2; D remains unclear. Per germline, CDR1 LNHNV and CDR2 YYDKDF (reference sequence). This CDR3 region has 15 residues.

This chain links TRBV6-5 with TRBJ1-1; D remains ambiguous. Germline V gives CDR1 MNHEY, CDR2 SVGAGI. Trimming cost V 2 bases and J 0 bases, with 4 bases left between them. This CDR3 has 13 residues. This CDR3 is CASSYLMNTEAFF. CDR3 sequence (DNA): TGTGCCAGCAGTTACCTTATGAACACTGAAGCTTTCTTT.

The genes are TRBV18 and TRBJ2-3; 7 nucleotides align to TRBD2. CDR1 is KGHSH and CDR2 is LQKENI in the germline V gene. Unmatched junction bases numbered 10, after V lost 5 bases and J lost 5 bases. The CDR3 covers 15 residues. The CDR3 loop is CASSRETRGRDTQYF. CDR3 bases: TGTGCCAGCTCAAGGGAAACCCGCGGGAGAGATACGCAGTATTTT.

There are a few counts of this clonotype. The rearrangement uses TRBV27 and TRBJ2-1; D gene unclear. This CDR3 has 17 amino acids. Trimming cost V 3 bases and J 0 bases, with 15 bases left between them. The germline V gene has CDR1 MNHEY and CDR2 SMNVEV (reference sequence). Written as DNA, the CDR3 is TGTGCCAGCAGTTTGGGAAGCGTAGGCCCCTCCTACAATGAGCAGTTCTTC. Encoded protein: CASSLGSVGPSYNEQFF.

The table lists this clonotype with many counts. The V gene is TRBV6-5, the J gene TRBJ1-1; D uncertain. Trimming took off 2 bases at V and 1 base at J, with 8 bases between the two ends. CDR3 length: 14 amino acids. The V gene's germline CDR1 is MNHEY and CDR2 SVGAGI. CDR3: CASSYGRGNTEAFF. In DNA form, the CDR3 reads TGTGCCAGCAGTTACGGCCGGGGGAACACTGAAGCTTTCTTT.

This clonotype was detected a few times. The chain carries TRBV28 and TRBJ2-7; TRBD2 agrees at 9 bases. Trimming cost V 5 bases and J 0 bases; bases outside gene matches: 5. The germline CDR1 and CDR2 sequences are MDHEN and SYDVKM. The CDR3 is 15 amino acids. CDR3 loop: CASSLIAGASYEQYF. The CDR3 region has the DNA TGTGCCAGCAGTCTCATAGCGGGAGCCTCCTACGAGCAGTACTTC.

This clonotype was recorded a few times. This chain connects TRBV12-3 or TRBV12-4 to TRBJ2-5; 12 bases align to TRBD1. This CDR3 region has 16 residues. The V segment lost 6 bases and the J segment 4 bases; nucleotides outside the gene matches: 9. The DNA of the CDR3 is TGTGCCAGCAGCCCGGGGGACAGGGGGCTCGGAGAGACCCAGTACTTC. It yields the protein CASSPGDRGLGETQYF.

The rearrangement joins TRBV3-1 to TRBJ2-7; 9 nucleotides match TRBD1. The CDR3 is made up of 16 amino acids. Germline CDR1 and CDR2: LGHDT and YNNKEL (reference sequence). V gave up 2 bases and J gave up 2 bases; unmatched junction bases: 7. The CDR3 nucleotides read TGTGCCAGCAGCCAAACCGGACAGGGGCATGCCTACGAGCAGTACTTC. This codes for CASSQTGQGHAYEQYF.

The J gene is TRBJ2-5, the V gene TRBV7-6; TRBD1 matches 8 bases. The CDR3 has 14 residues. Germline values: CDR1 SGHVS, CDR2 FNYEAQ. Trimming removed 4 bases from V and 5 bases from J; junction bases left unmatched: 6. CDR3 protein: CASSSGQGWETQYF. CDR3 coding DNA: TGTGCCAGCAGCTCCGGACAGGGTTGGGAGACCCAGTACTTC.

This clonotype was counted only a few times. This chain's CDR3 is CASSDDPQEPYEQYF. In DNA form, the CDR3 reads TGTGCCAGCAGTGATGACCCCCAGGAACCCTACGAGCAGTACTTC. V gene TRBV2 combines with J gene TRBJ2-7; D is unclear. Germline CDR1 and CDR2: SNHLY and FYNNEI. The CDR3 consists of 15 residues. Between the trimmed V and J ends, which lost 3 bases and 2 bases, there was a span of 14 bases.

This clonotype has ten or more counts. This chain connects TRBV6-6 to TRBJ2-7; D remains unclear. V was trimmed by 4 bases and J by 0 bases, leaving 7 bases between them. The CDR3 spans 13 residues. Germline lookup yields CDR1 MNHNY and CDR2 SVGAGI (reference sequence). The CDR3 loop is CASSLFSSYEQYF. DNA of the CDR3: TGTGCCAGCAGTTTGTTCAGCTCCTACGAGCAGTACTTC.

As concerns this clonotype: A clone one base away is much larger, so this may be a read error. Here the CDR3 DNA reads TGCGCCAGCGGCACCGCGACAGCAAACACTGAAGCTTACTTT. Translated: CASGTATANTEAYF. The V gene is TRBV4-1, the J gene TRBJ1-1; possibly TRBD1 for D (5 bases). The CDR3 spans 14 residues. CDR1 is MGHRA, CDR2 YSYEKL, per germline.

The genes are TRBV4-3 and TRBJ2-1; no clear D gene. Trimming stripped 4 bases from V and 1 base from J, with 11 bases between. CDR3 length: 15 amino acids. Germline V gene sequence: CDR1 LGHNA, CDR2 YSLEER. The CDR3 here is CASSLMGLSYNEQFF. The CDR3 DNA reads as TGCGCCAGCAGCCTCATGGGTCTATCCTACAATGAGCAGTTCTTC.